Listed below are T cell receptor beta chains from one sample, sequenced in a study of molecular identifiers for immune sequencing clone quantification. MiXCR, applied by TCRdb to the PCR reads, yields one record per CDR3 protein. The data show just over 35,000 distinct CDR3 sequences, about 18% seen once. The sequencing sample was made of naive CD8+ T cells from blood, with Jurkat cell RNA spiked in. Every receptor here comes from a human donor in good health. Some libraries in this study had Jurkat cell RNA spiked in. The CDR3 runs from the conserved cysteine through the conserved F or W. Each record gives: V gene, D gene, J gene, clone size, CDR3 DNA, CDR3 protein. D genes are given only for firm matches. Clone size is shown for a subset of rows, as once, few, many or a class of expanded clone.

V: TRBV9; D: TRBD2; J: TRBJ2-1; size: many; DNA: TGTGCCAGCAGCGGGGATAGCGGGATAGTAGATGAGCAGTTCTTC; CDR3: CASSGDSGIVDEQFF
V: TRBV6-2/TRBV6-3; D: TRBD1; J: TRBJ2-7; size: many; DNA: TGTGCCAGCAATGAGGGGGCGACCCACTACGAGCAGTACTTC; CDR3: CASNEGATHYEQYF
V: TRBV25-1; D: .; J: TRBJ1-1; size: once; DNA: TGTGCCAGCAGCCCCCACGGGGCCCTAGATGAAGCTTTCTTT; CDR3: CASSPHGALDEAFF
V: TRBV28; D: .; J: TRBJ2-7; size: many; DNA: TGTGCCAGCAGTTTGGACAGGCGGGAGGAGTCCTACGAGCAGTACTTC; CDR3: CASSLDRREESYEQYF
V: TRBV7-2; D: TRBD2; J: TRBJ2-1; size: few; DNA: TGTGTCACCCCTACCTTTGGGGCGGGAGGACTTGAGCAGTTCTTC; CDR3: CVTPTFGAGGLEQFF
V: TRBV28; D: TRBD2; J: TRBJ2-2; size: many; DNA: TGTGCCAGCAGTGGACTAGCGTGGGAGCTGTTTTTT; CDR3: CASSGLAWELFF
V: TRBV27; D: TRBD1; J: TRBJ2-5; size: .; DNA: TGTGCCAGCCGAGCCGGGACAGGGATGGCCCAGTACTTC; CDR3: CASRAGTGMAQYF
V: TRBV9; D: TRBD1; J: TRBJ2-7; size: .; DNA: TGTGCCAGCAGCGTGGGCACAGGGGGTGGCTCCTACGAGCAGTACTTC; CDR3: CASSVGTGGGSYEQYF
V: TRBV25-1; D: .; J: TRBJ2-1; size: many; DNA: TGTGCCAGCAGTGTACAGGTCCTCTCGGACCCCCAGTTCTTC; CDR3: CASSVQVLSDPQFF
V: TRBV18; D: .; J: TRBJ2-3; size: many; DNA: TGTGCCAGCTCACCACCGGAGGGGGATACGCAGTATTTT; CDR3: CASSPPEGDTQYF
V: TRBV5-1; D: TRBD1; J: TRBJ2-1; size: many; DNA: TGCGCCAGCAGTACCGGGACAGGGGGCGCGGGGCTGTTCTTC; CDR3: CASSTGTGGAGLFF
V: TRBV7-8; D: .; J: TRBJ1-5; size: many; DNA: TGTGCCAGCAGCCTTGACCGGGAGGGGCAGCCCCAGCATTTT; CDR3: CASSLDREGQPQHF
V: TRBV29-1; D: .; J: TRBJ1-4; size: many; DNA: TGCAGCGTTGGTTCCCGGGGTGAAAAACTGTTTTTT; CDR3: CSVGSRGEKLFF
V: TRBV28; D: TRBD1; J: TRBJ1-2; size: .; DNA: TGTGCCAGCGGTTTACCGACAGGGGCGCTTAACTATGGCTACACCTTC; CDR3: CASGLPTGALNYGYTF
V: TRBV6-1; D: TRBD1; J: TRBJ2-7; size: .; DNA: TGTGCCAGCCTAGGGACAGGGTACTACGAGCAGTACTTC; CDR3: CASLGTGYYEQYF
V: TRBV11-2; D: .; J: TRBJ2-4; size: many; DNA: TGTGCCAGCTCCCCAGCGATGGACATTCAGTACTTC; CDR3: CASSPAMDIQYF
V: TRBV6-5; D: TRBD2; J: TRBJ2-2; size: many; DNA: TGTGCCAGCAGTTACTCGAGACTAGCCACCGGGGAGCTGTTTTTT; CDR3: CASSYSRLATGELFF
V: TRBV28; D: TRBD1; J: TRBJ2-7; size: many; DNA: TGTGCCAGCAGTTCAACCCGGGACAGGGGGTACGAGCAGTACTTC; CDR3: CASSSTRDRGYEQYF
V: TRBV20-1; D: TRBD1; J: TRBJ1-5; size: many; DNA: TGCAGTGCTAGAGATGAGACAGGGATCAGACAAGTTAGCAATCAGCCCCAGCATTTT; CDR3: CSARDETGIRQVSNQPQHF
V: TRBV9; D: .; J: TRBJ2-2; size: few; DNA: TGTGCCAGCAGCGTAGCCGGGACTGGTATGGCCGGGGAGCTGTTTTTT; CDR3: CASSVAGTGMAGELFF
V: TRBV4-1; D: TRBD2; J: TRBJ2-7; size: .; DNA: TGCGCCAGCAGCGAAGATCGGTGGACTAGGTCCAAGCAGTACTTC; CDR3: CASSEDRWTRSKQYF
V: TRBV2; D: .; J: TRBJ2-7; size: many; DNA: TGTGCCAGCAGTGATTCCCAGGGATTCGTGTTCGAGCAGTACTTC; CDR3: CASSDSQGFVFEQYF
V: TRBV3-1; D: .; J: TRBJ2-4; size: .; DNA: TGTGCCAGCAGCCAAGAAGGGGGGTTCAACATTCAGTACTTC; CDR3: CASSQEGGFNIQYF
V: TRBV9; D: .; J: TRBJ2-6; size: many; DNA: TGTGCCAGCAGCCGTTTGGGAGATAACATCGACTCTGGGGCCAACGTCCTGACTTTC; CDR3: CASSRLGDNIDSGANVLTF
V: TRBV7-9; D: .; J: TRBJ2-1; size: many; DNA: TGTGCCAGCAGCTTTCGCGGTGAGCAGTTCTTC; CDR3: CASSFRGEQFF
V: TRBV4-3; D: .; J: TRBJ1-4; size: many; DNA: TGCGCCAGCAGCTCGTCCAGGGGTTTTGCAACTAATGAAAAACTGTTTTTT; CDR3: CASSSSRGFATNEKLFF
V: TRBV24-1; D: TRBD2; J: TRBJ2-3; size: many; DNA: TGTGCCACCAGTGATTCAGCGGGCTTTGGGACTAGCGGGAGGAGAGGTGCGAGCACAGATACGCAGTATTTT; CDR3: CATSDSAGFGTSGRRGASTDTQYF
V: TRBV7-6; D: TRBD2; J: TRBJ2-7; size: many; DNA: TGTGCCAGCAGCTTAGGCGGGAGATACGAGCAGTACTTC; CDR3: CASSLGGRYEQYF
V: TRBV12-3/TRBV12-4; D: .; J: TRBJ1-1; size: many; DNA: TGTGCCAGCAGTTTGAGCCTGGGCACTGAAGCTTTCTTT; CDR3: CASSLSLGTEAFF
V: TRBV6-4; D: TRBD1; J: TRBJ1-3; size: many; DNA: TGTGCCAGCAGTGAAACCGGGACAGGGGGTGGAAACACCATATATTTT; CDR3: CASSETGTGGGNTIYF
V: TRBV4-1; D: TRBD1; J: TRBJ2-1; size: few; DNA: TGCGCCAGCAGCGCCCGGACAGGCCCTGAGGATGAGCAGTTCTTC; CDR3: CASSARTGPEDEQFF
V: TRBV2; D: .; J: TRBJ1-2; size: .; DNA: TGTGCCAGCAGTGAAGCTTCGGGCGGTGCTAACTATGGCTACACCTTC; CDR3: CASSEASGGANYGYTF
V: TRBV5-6; D: TRBD1; J: TRBJ2-1; size: many; DNA: TGTGCCAGCAGCGTGGGACAGGGAGACTACAATGAGCAGTTCTTC; CDR3: CASSVGQGDYNEQFF
V: TRBV11-2; D: .; J: TRBJ2-5; size: few; DNA: TGTGCCAGCAGCCCCACCCAGTCCCAAGAGACCCAGTACTTC; CDR3: CASSPTQSQETQYF
V: TRBV5-1; D: TRBD1; J: TRBJ2-7; size: .; DNA: TGCGCCAGCAGCGAAGGACCGGGACAGGGGTCCTACGAGCAGTACTTC; CDR3: CASSEGPGQGSYEQYF
V: TRBV19; D: .; J: TRBJ2-5; size: many; DNA: TGTGCCAGTAGTATTTGGGTGGGGGAGACCCAGTACTTC; CDR3: CASSIWVGETQYF
V: TRBV23-1; D: .; J: TRBJ2-1; size: .; DNA: TGCGCCCCCGGTAGTAGCAACAATGAGCAGTTCTTC; CDR3: CAPGSSNNEQFF
V: TRBV28; D: TRBD1; J: TRBJ2-7; size: few; DNA: TGTGCCAGCAGCGACAGGGGAGCCTCCTACGAGCAGTACTTC; CDR3: CASSDRGASYEQYF
V: TRBV7-2; D: TRBD2; J: TRBJ2-2; size: .; DNA: TGTGCCAGCAGCTTAGCGCGGGAGGGCTGGACCGGGGAGCTGTTTTTT; CDR3: CASSLAREGWTGELFF
V: TRBV29-1; D: .; J: TRBJ2-2; size: .; DNA: TGCAGCGTTGAAGGGGGATTCGGGGAGCTGTTTTTT; CDR3: CSVEGGFGELFF
V: TRBV3-1; D: .; J: TRBJ1-2; size: many; DNA: TGTGCCAGCAGAAAAGGGAATCGGGATGGCTACACCTTC; CDR3: CASRKGNRDGYTF
V: TRBV4-3; D: TRBD1; J: TRBJ2-7; size: many; DNA: TGCGCCAGCAGCCCCGGGACAGGGGGCGAGCAGTACTTC; CDR3: CASSPGTGGEQYF